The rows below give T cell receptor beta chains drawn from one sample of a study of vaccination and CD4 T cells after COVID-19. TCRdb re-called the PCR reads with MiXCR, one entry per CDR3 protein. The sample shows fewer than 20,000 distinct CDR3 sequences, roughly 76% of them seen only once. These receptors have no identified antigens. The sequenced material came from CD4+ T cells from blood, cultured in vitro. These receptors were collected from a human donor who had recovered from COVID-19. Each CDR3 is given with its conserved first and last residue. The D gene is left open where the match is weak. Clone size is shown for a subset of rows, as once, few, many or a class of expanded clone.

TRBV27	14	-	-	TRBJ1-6	CASSLEGHNSPPHF	TGTGCCAGCAGTTTGGAGGGACATAATTCACCCCCCCACTTT
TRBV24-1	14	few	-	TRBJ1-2	CATSDYPRARGYTF	TGTGCCACCAGTGATTATCCCAGGGCGAGGGGCTACACCTTC
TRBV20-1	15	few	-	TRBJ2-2	CSARVRGGRTGELFF	TGCAGTGCTAGAGTCAGGGGCGGGAGAACCGGGGAGCTGTTTTTT
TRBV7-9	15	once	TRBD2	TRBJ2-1	CASSTGGFGGDEQFF	TGTGCCAGCAGCACGGGAGGATTCGGGGGGGATGAGCAGTTCTTC
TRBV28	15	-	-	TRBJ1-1	CASSFGGGRNTEAFF	TGTGCCAGCAGTTTCGGCGGGGGCAGGAACACTGAAGCTTTCTTT
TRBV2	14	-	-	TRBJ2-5	CASSRRLVEETQYF	TGTGCCAGCAGCCGACGGCTAGTTGAGGAGACCCAGTACTTC
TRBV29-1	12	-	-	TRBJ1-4	CSVASGREKLFF	TGCAGCGTTGCCTCCGGACGTGAAAAACTGTTTTTT
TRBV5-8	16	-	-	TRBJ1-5	CASSPGTGSWREPQHF	TGTGCCAGCAGCCCCGGGACCGGCAGTTGGAGGGAGCCCCAGCATTTT
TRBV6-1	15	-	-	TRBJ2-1	CASIQQGLLHNEQFF	TGTGCCAGCATTCAACAGGGACTACTTCACAATGAGCAGTTCTTC
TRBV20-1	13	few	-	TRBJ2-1	CSAHTTVYNEQFF	TGCAGTGCCCACACGACAGTATACAATGAGCAGTTCTTC
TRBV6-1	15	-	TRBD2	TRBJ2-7	CASSARLAGGYEQYF	TGTGCCAGCAGTGCCCGACTAGCGGGAGGGTACGAGCAGTACTTC
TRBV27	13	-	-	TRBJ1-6	CASSSRLSSPLHF	TGTGCCAGCAGTTCCCGCCTGAGTTCACCCCTCCACTTT
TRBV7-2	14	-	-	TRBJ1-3	CASSFSGTGNTIYF	TGTGCCAGCAGCTTTTCGGGTACTGGAAACACCATATATTTT
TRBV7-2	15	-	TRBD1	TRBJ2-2	CASSPGQGHTGELFF	TGTGCCAGCAGCCCCGGACAGGGCCACACCGGGGAGCTGTTTTTT
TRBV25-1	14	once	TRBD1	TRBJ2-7	CASSYRGQGDEQYF	TGTGCCAGCAGTTATAGGGGACAGGGGGACGAGCAGTACTTC
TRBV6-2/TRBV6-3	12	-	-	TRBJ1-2	CASRQSLYGYTF	TGTGCCAGCAGACAGAGCCTCTATGGCTACACCTTC
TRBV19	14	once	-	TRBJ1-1	CASISIRGITEAFF	TGTGCCAGTATCAGCATCAGGGGTATCACTGAAGCTTTCTTT
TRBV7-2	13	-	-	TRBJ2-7	CASSLEVVYEQYF	TGTGCCAGCAGCTTAGAAGTGGTTTACGAGCAGTACTTC
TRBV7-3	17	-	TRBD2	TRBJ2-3	CASSLAGGPSGTDTQYF	TGTGCCAGCAGCTTAGCGGGAGGGCCCTCGGGCACAGATACGCAGTATTTT
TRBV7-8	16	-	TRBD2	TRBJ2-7	CASSLGTSGNSYEQYF	TGTGCCAGCAGCTTAGGGACTAGCGGGAATTCCTACGAGCAGTACTTC
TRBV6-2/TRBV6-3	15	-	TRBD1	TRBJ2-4	CASSNHRGVENIQYF	TGTGCCAGCAGTAATCACAGGGGCGTAGAAAACATTCAGTACTTC
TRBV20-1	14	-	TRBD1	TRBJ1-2	CSARDASRGYGYTF	TGCAGTGCTAGAGATGCGAGCAGGGGGTATGGCTACACCTTC